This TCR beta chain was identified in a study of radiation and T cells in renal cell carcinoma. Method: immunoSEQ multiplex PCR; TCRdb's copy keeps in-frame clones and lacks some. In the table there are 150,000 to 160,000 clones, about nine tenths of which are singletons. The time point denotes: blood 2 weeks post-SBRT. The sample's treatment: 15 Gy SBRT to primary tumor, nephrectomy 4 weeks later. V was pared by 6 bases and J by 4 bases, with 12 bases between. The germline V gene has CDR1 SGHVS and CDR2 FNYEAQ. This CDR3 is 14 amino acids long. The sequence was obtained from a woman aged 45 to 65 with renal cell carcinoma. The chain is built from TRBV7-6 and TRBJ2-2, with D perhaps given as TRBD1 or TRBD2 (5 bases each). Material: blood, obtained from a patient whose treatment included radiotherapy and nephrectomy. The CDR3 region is CASSRSGTTGELFF. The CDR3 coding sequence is TGTGCCAGCAGTCGTTCAGGGACCACCGGGGAGCTGTTTTTT.